This TCR beta chain was observed in a study of T-cell reconstitution after alpha-beta-depleted transplantation in children. Unique molecular identifiers were incorporated during preparation of the TCRbeta library. A single record per CDR3 protein comes from TCRdb applying MiXCR to the PCR reads. Of 450,000 to 600,000 distinct CDR3 sequences listed, about a sixth are singletons. The TCR sequence derives from a human donor who donated a stem cell graft to a child with acute lymphoblastic leukemia. This specimen consisted of PBMCs from the stem cell graft donor, obtained from the stem cell graft.

As DNA, the CDR3 is TGTGCCAGCAGCCTCAGAGGAGCGGGAGCCCTCAATGAGCAGTTCTTC. Amino acid sequence: CASSLRGAGALNEQFF. The rearrangement joins TRBV7-2 to TRBJ2-1; 8 positions match TRBD2. V was pared by 5 bases and J by 6 bases, with 12 bases of the junction left unmatched. The CDR3 has 16 residues. Germline V gives CDR1 SGHTA, CDR2 FQGNSA.